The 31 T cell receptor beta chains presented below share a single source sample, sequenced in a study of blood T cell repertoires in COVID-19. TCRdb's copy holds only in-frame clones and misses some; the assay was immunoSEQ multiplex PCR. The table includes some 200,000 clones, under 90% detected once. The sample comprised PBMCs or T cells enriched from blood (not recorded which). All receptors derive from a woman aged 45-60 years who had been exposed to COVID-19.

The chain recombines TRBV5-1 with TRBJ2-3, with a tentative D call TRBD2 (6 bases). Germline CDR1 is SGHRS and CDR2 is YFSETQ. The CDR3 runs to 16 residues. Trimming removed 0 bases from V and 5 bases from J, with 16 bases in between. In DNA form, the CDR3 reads TGCGCCAGCAGCTTGGTCGGCGGGGACGGCGGAGATACGCAGTATTTT. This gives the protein CASSLVGGDGGDTQYF.

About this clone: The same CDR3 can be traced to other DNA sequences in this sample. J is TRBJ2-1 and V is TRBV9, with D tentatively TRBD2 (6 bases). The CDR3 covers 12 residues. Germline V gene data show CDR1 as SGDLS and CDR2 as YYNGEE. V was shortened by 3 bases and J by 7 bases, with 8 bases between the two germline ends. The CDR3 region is CASSARGNEQFF. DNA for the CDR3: TGTGCCAGCAGCGCACGGGGGAATGAGCAGTTCTTC.

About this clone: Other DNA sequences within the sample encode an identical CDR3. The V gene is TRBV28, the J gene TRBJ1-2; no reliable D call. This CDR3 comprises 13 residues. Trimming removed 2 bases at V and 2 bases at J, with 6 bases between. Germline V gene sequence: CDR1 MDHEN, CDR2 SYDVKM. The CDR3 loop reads CASSLGQNYGYTF. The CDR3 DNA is TGTGCCAGCAGTTTAGGGCAGAACTATGGCTACACCTTC.

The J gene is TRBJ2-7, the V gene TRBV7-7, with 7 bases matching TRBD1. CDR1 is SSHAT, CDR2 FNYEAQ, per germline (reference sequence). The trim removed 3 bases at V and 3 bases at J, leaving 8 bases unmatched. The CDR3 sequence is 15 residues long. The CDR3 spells CASSFWADRLYEQYF. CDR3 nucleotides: TGTGCCAGCAGCTTCTGGGCGGACAGGCTCTACGAGCAGTACTTC.

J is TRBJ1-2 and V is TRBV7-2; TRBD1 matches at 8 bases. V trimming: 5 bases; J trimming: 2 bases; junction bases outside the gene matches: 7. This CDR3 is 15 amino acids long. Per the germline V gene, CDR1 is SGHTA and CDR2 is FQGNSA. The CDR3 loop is CASSLWTGTNYGYTF. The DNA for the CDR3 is TGTGCCAGCAGCCTATGGACAGGGACCAACTATGGCTACACCTTC. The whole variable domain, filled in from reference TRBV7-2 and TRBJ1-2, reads GAGVSQSPSNKVTEKGKDVELRCDPISGHTALYWYRQSLGQGLEFLIYFQGNSAPDKSGLPSDRFSAERTGGSVSTLTIQRTQQEDSAVYLCASSLWTGTNYGYTFGSGTRLTVV.

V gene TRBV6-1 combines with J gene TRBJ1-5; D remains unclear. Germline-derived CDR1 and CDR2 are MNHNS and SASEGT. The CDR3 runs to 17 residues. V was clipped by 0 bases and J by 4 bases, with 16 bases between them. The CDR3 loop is CASSEALQATPNQPQHF. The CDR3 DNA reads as TGTGCCAGCAGTGAAGCGCTTCAGGCAACCCCAAATCAGCCCCAGCATTTT.

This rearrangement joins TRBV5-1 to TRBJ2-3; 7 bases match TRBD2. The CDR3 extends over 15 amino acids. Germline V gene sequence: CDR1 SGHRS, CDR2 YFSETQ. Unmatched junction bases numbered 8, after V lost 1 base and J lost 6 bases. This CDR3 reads CASSLSLAAPDTQYF. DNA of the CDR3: TGCGCCAGCAGCTTGAGCCTAGCGGCCCCGGATACGCAGTATTTT.

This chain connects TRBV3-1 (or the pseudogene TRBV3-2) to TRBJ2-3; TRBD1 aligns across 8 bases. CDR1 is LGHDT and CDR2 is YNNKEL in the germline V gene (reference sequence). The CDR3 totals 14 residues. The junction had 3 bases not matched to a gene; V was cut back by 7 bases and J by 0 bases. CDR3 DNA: TGTGCCAGCACCAGGGACAGGAGCACAGATACGCAGTATTTT. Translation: CASTRDRSTDTQYF.

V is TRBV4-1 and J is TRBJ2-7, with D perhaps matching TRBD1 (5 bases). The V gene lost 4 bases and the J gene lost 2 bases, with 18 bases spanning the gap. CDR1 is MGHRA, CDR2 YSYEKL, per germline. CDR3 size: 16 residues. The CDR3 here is CASSRPDTNLPYEQYF. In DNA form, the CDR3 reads TGCGCCAGCAGCCGACCGGACACCAATTTACCCTACGAGCAGTACTTC.

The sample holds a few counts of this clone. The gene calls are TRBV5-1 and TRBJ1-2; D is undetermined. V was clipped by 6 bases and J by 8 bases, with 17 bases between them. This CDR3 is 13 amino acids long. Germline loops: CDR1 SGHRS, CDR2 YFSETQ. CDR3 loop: CASTPAVGSGYTF. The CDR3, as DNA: TGCGCCAGCACCCCGGCCGTGGGGAGCGGCTACACCTTC.

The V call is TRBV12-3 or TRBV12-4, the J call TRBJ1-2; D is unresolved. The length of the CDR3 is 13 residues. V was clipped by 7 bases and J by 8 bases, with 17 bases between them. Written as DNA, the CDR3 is TGTGCCAGCAACGCGGACTCTCTAGGGGGCTACACCTTC. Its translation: CASNADSLGGYTF.

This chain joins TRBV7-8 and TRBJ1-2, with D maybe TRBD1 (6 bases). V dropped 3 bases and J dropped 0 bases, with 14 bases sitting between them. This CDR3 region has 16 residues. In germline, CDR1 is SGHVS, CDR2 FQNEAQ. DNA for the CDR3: TGTGCCAGCAGCTTTGGGGGGGGCTCAGCTAACTATGGCTACACCTTC. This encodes CASSFGGGSANYGYTF. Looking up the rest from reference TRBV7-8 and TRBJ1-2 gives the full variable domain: GAGVSQSPRYKVAKRGQDVALRCDPISGHVSLFWYQQALGQGPEFLTYFQNEAQLDKSGLPSDRFFAERPEGSVSTLKIQRTQQEDSAVYLCASSFGGGSANYGYTFGSGTRLTVV.

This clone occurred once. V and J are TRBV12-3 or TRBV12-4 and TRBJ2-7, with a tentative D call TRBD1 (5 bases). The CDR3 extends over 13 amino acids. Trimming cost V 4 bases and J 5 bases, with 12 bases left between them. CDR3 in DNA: TGTGCCAGCAGTTACCGACAGAATGACGAGCAGTACTTC. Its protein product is CASSYRQNDEQYF.

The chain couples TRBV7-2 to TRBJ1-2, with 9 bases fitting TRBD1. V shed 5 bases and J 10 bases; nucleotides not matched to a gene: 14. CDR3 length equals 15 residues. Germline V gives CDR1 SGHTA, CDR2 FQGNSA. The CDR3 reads CASSRPGQGGGDYTF. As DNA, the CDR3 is TGTGCCAGCAGCAGACCGGGACAGGGAGGCGGTGACTACACCTTC.

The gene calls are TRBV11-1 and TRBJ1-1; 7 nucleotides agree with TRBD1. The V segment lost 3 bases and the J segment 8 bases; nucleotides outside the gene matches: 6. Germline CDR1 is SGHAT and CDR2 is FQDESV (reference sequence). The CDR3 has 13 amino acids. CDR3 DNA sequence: TGTGCCAGCAGCTTTTCGAGGACAGGAGAAGCTTTCTTT. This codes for CASSFSRTGEAFF.

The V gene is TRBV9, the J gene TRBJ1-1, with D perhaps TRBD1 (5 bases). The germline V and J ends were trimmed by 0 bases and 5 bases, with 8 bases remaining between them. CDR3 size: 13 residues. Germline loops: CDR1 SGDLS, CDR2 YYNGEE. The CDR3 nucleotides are TGTGCCAGCAGCGTAGGACAGCTTACTGAAGCTTTCTTT. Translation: CASSVGQLTEAFF.

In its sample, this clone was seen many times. The CDR3 DNA reads TGTGCCAGTAGCAGGGGGCCTGGAAACACCATATATTTT. This codes for CASSRGPGNTIYF. The chain has TRBV19 and TRBJ1-3; TRBD1 matches 8 bases. Germline-derived CDR1 and CDR2 are LNHDA and SQIVND (reference sequence). The CDR3 runs 13 residues. V gave up 6 bases and J gave up 2 bases; unmatched junction bases: 0.

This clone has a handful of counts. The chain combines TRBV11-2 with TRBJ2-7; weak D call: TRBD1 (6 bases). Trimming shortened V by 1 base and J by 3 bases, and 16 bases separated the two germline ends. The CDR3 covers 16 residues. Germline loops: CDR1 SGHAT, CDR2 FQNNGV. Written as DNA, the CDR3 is TGTGCCAGCAGCTTAGTTGGCACAGGGAAGAACTACGAGCAGTACTTC. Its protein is CASSLVGTGKNYEQYF.

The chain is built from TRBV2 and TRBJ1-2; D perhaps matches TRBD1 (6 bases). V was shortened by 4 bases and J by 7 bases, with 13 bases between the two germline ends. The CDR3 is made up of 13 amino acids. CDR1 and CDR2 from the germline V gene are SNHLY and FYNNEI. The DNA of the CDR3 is TGTGCCAGCAGTGTAGGTCAGGGGTCTGGCTACACCTTC. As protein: CASSVGQGSGYTF.

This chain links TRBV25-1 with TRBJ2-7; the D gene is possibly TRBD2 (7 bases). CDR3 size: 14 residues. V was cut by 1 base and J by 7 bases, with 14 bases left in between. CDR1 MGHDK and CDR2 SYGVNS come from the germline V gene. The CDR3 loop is CASSEWGGQGEQYF. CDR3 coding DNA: TGTGCCAGCAGTGAATGGGGGGGCCAAGGGGAGCAGTACTTC.

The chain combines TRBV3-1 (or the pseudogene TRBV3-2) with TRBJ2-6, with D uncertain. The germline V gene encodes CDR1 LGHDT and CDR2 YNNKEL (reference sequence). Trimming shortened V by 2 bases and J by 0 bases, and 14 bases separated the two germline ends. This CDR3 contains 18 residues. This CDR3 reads CASSQIPTGYSGANVLTF. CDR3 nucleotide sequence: TGTGCCAGCAGCCAAATCCCCACGGGTTACTCTGGGGCCAACGTCCTGACTTTC.

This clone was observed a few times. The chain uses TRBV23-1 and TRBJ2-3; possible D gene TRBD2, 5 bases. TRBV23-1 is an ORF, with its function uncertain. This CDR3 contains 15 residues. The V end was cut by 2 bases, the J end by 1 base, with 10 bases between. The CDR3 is CASSQDGVCTDTQYF. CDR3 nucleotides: TGCGCCAGCAGTCAAGACGGGGTTTGCACAGATACGCAGTATTTT.

CDR3 in amino acids: CASSLVGRENTEAFF. The CDR3, as DNA: TGTGCCAGCAGCTTGGTAGGTCGGGAGAACACTGAAGCTTTCTTT. The chain recombines TRBV5-4 with TRBJ1-1; D remains ambiguous. The V end was cut by 0 bases, the J end by 1 base, with 10 bases between. The CDR3 has 15 residues. Germline-derived CDR1 and CDR2 are SGHNT and YYREEE (reference sequence). The full variable domain, completed using reference TRBV5-4 and TRBJ1-1, is ETGVTQSPTHLIKTRGQQVTLRCSSQSGHNTVSWYQQALGQGPQFIFQYYREEENGRGNFPPRFSGLQFPNYSSELNVNALELDDSALYLCASSLVGRENTEAFFGQGTRLTVV.

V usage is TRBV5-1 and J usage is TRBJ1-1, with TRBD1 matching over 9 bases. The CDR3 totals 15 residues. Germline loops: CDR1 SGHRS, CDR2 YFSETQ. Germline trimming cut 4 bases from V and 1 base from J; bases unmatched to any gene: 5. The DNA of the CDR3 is TGCGCCAGCAGCCCCCGGACAGGGGCGAACACTGAAGCTTTCTTT. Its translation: CASSPRTGANTEAFF.

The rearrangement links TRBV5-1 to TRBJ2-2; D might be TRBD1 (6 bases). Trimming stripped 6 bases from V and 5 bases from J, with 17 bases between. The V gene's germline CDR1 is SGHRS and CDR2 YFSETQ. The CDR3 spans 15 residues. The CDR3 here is CASKGRTDTTGELFF. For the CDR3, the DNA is TGCGCCAGCAAAGGCCGGACAGATACTACCGGGGAGCTGTTTTTT.

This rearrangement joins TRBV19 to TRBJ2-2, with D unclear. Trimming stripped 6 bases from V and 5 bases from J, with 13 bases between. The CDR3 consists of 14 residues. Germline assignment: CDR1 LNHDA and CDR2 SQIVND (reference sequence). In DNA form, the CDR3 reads TGTGCCAGTAGCACGCTGAGAGAGACCGGGGAGCTGTTTTTT. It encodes CASSTLRETGELFF.

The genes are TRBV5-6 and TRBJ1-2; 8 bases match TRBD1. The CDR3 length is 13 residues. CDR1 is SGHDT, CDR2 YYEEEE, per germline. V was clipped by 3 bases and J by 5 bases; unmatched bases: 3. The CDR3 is CASSSQGAYGYTF. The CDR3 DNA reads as TGTGCCAGCAGCTCCCAGGGGGCTTATGGCTACACCTTC.

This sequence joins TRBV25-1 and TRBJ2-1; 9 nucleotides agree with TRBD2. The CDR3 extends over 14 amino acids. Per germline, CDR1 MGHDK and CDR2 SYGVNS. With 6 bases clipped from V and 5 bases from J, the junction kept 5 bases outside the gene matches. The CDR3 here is CASRGAGGHNEQFF. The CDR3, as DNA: TGTGCCAGCAGAGGGGCGGGGGGGCACAATGAGCAGTTCTTC.

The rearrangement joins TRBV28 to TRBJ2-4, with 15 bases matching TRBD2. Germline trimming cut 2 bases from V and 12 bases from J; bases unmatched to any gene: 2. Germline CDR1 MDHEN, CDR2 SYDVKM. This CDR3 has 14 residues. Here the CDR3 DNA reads TGTGCCAGCAGTTTAGGGACTAGCGGGGGGAGTCAGTACTTC. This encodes CASSLGTSGGSQYF.

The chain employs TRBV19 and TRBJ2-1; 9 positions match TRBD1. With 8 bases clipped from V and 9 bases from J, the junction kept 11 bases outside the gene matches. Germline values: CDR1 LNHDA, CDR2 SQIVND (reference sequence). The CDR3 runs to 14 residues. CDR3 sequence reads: CASRGTGMTGEQFF. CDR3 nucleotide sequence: TGTGCCAGTCGCGGGACAGGGATGACGGGTGAGCAGTTCTTC.

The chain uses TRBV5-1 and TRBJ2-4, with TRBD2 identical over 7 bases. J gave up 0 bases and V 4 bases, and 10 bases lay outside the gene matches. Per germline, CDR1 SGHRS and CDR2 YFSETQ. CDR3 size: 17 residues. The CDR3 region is CASSPVGGRVAKNIQYF. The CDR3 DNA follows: TGCGCCAGCAGCCCCGTGGGGGGGAGAGTAGCCAAAAACATTCAGTACTTC.